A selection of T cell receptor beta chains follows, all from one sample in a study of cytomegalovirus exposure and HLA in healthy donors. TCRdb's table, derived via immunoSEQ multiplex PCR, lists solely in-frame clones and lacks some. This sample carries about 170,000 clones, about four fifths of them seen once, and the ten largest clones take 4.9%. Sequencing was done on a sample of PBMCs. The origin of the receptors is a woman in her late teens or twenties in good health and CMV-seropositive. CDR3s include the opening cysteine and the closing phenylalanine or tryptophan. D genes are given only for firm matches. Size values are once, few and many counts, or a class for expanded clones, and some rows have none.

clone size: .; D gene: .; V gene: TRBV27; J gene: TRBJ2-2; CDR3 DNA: TGTGCCAGCAGCCGCAGGGGTCTCGGGGAGCTGTTTTTT; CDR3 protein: CASSRRGLGELFF
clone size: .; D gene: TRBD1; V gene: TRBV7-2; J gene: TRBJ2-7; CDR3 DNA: TGTGCCAGCAGCTTAGGAACGACAGGGGTGAACGAGCAGTACTTC; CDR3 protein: CASSLGTTGVNEQYF
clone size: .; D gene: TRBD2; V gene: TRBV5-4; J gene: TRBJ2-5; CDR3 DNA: TGTGCCAGCAGCTTGGTGGTAGCGGGGGAGACCCAGTACTTC; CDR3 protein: CASSLVVAGETQYF
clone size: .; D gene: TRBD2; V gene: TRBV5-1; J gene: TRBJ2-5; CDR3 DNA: TGCGCCAGCAGCTTGGCTGGACCTTCTAGCGGGGGGAAGCAAGAGACCCAGTACTTC; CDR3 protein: CASSLAGPSSGGKQETQYF
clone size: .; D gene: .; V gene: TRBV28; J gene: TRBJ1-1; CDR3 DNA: TGTGCCAGCAGTTTAACGGGTGGGGGCACTGAAACTTTCTTT; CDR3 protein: CASSLTGGGTETFF
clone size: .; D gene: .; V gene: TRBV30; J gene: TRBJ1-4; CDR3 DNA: TGTGCCTGGAGAATGGGGCTTAATGAAAAACTGTTTTTT; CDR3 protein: CAWRMGLNEKLFF
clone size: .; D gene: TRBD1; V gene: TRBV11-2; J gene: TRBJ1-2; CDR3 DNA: TGTGCCAGCAGCTTTTCAGGGGGCAACTATGGCTACACCTTC; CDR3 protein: CASSFSGGNYGYTF
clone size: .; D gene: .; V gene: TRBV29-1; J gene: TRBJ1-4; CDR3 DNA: TGCAGCGTTGAGGAACAGGGTGGGGAAAAACTGTTTTTT; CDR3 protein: CSVEEQGGEKLFF
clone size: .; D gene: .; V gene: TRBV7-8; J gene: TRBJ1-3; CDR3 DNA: TGTGCCAGCAGCGGGCAATCGACCGTTGCCTCTGGAAACACCATATATTTT; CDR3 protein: CASSGQSTVASGNTIYF
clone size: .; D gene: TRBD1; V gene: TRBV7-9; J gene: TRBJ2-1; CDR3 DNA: TGTGCCAGCAGCCAGAGACAGGGGATCAATGAGCAGTTCTTC; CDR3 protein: CASSQRQGINEQFF
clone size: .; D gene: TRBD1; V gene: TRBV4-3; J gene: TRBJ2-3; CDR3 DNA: TGCGCCAGCAGCCAAGTGCCCCCGGGACAGGGGAACACAGATACGCAGTATTTT; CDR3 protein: CASSQVPPGQGNTDTQYF
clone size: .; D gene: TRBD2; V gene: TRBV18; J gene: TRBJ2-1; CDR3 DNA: TGTGCCAGCCTCCTAGCGGGGGGGCCCTACAATGAGCAGTTCTTC; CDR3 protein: CASLLAGGPYNEQFF
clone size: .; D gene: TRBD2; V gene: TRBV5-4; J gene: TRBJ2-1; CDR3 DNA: TGTGCCAGCACCTCCCTAGCGGGGGGATACAATGAGCAGTTCTTC; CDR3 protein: CASTSLAGGYNEQFF
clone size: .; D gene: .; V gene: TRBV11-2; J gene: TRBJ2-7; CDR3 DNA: TGTGCCAGCAGCTTAGACAGCTACGAGCAGTACTTC; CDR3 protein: CASSLDSYEQYF
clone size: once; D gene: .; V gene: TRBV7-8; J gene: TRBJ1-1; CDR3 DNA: TGTGCCAGCAGCGCCGACAGGTACCGGAACACTGAAGCTTTCTTT; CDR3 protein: CASSADRYRNTEAFF
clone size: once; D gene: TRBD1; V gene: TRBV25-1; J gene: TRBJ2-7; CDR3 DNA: TGTGCCAGCAGTACCGGGACAGGGGCGAGGCAGCAGTACTTC; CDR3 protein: CASSTGTGARQQYF
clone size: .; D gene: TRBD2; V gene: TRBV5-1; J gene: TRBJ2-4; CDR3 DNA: TGCGCCAGCGGCGAAGCGGGGGGTCTAGCCAAAAACATTCAGTACTTC; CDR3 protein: CASGEAGGLAKNIQYF
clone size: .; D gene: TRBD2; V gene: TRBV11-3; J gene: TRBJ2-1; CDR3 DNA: TGTGCCAGCAGCTTAGCGGGGGGGTACAATGAGCAGTTCTTC; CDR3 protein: CASSLAGGYNEQFF
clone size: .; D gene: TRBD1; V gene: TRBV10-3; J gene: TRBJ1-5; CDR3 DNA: TGTGCCATCAGGGGACAGGGAGAAGGCCAGCCCCAGCATTTT; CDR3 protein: CAIRGQGEGQPQHF
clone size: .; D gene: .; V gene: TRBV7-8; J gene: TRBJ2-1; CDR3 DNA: TGTGCCAGCAGCTTAGCGCTGGGACATACGGACAATGAGCAGTTCTTC; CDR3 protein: CASSLALGHTDNEQFF
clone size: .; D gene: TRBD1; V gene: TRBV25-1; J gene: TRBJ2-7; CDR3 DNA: TGTGCCAGCGCCGGGACAGGGTCGTACGAGCAGTACTTC; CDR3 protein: CASAGTGSYEQYF
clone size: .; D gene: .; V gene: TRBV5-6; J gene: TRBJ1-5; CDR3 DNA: TGTGCCAGCAGCTTGGTGGGCAGGGGCGGGCAGCCCCAGCATTTT; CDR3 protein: CASSLVGRGGQPQHF
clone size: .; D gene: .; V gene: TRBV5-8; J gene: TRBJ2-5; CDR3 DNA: TGTGCCAGCAGCTTGATGGGGGGGGCAGGGGAGACCCAGTACTTC; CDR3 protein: CASSLMGGAGETQYF
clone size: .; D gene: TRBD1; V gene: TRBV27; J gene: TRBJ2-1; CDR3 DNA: TGTGCCAGCAGCACCGGGACAGGGGGTTGGAGTGAGCAGTTCTTC; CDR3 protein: CASSTGTGGWSEQFF
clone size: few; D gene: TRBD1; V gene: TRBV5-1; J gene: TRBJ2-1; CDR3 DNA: TGCGCCAGCAGCTTGGAACAGGGGAAGAATGAGCAGTTCTTC; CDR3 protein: CASSLEQGKNEQFF
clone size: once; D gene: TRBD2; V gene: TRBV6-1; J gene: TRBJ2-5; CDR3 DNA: TGTGCCAGCAGTGAGTTACTAGCGGGGGGTCGATTTCTCGGGGAGACCCAGTACTTC; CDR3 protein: CASSELLAGGRFLGETQYF
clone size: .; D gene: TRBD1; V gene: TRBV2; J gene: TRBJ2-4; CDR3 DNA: TGTGCCAGCATAACAGGGGAAACGACTCTAGACATTCAGTACTTC; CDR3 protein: CASITGETTLDIQYF